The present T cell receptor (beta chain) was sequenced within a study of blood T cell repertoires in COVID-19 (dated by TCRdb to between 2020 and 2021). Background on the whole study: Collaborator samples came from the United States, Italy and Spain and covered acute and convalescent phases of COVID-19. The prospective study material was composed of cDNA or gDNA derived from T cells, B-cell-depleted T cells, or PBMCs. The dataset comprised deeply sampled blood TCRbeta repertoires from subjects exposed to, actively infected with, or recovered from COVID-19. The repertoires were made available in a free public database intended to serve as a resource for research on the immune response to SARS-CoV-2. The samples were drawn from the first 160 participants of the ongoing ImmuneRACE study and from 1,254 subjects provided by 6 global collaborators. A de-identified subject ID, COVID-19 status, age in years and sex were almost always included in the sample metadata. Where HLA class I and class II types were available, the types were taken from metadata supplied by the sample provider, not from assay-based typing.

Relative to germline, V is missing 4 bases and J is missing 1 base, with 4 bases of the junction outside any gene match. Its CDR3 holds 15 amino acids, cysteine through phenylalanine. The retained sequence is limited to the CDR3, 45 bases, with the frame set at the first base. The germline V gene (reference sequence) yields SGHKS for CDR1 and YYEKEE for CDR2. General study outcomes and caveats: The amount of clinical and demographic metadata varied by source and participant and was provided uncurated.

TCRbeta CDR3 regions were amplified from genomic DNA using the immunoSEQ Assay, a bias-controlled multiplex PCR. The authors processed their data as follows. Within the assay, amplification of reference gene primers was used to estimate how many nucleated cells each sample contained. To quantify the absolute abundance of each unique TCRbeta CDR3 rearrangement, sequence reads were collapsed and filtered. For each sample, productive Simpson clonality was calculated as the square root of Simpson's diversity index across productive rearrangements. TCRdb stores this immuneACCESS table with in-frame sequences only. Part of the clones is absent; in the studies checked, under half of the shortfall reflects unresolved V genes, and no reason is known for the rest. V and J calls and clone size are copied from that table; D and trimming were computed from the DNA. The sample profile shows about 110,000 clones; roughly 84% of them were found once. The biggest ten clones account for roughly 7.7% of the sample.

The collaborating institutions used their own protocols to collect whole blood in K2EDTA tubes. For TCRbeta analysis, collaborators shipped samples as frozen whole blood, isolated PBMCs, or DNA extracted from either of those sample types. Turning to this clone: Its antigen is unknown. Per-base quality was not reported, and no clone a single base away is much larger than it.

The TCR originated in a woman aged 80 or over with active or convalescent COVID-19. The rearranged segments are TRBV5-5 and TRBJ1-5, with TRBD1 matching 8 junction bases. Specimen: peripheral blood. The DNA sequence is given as TGTGCCAGCAGCCTTAGGGACAGGAGCAATCAGCCCCAGCATTTT. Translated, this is CASSLRDRSNQPQHF.